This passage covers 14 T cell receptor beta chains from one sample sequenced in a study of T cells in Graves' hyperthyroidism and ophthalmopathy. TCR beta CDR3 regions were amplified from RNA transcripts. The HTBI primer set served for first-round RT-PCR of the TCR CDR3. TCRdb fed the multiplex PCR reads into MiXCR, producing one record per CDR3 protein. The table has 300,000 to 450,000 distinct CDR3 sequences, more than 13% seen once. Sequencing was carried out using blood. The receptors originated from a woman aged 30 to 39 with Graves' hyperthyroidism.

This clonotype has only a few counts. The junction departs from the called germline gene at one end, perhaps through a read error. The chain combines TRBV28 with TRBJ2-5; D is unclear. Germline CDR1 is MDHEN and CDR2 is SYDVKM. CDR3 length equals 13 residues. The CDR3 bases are TGTGCCAGCAGTCTACGGGTCCAAGAGACCCGGTACTTC. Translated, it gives CASSLRVQETRYF.

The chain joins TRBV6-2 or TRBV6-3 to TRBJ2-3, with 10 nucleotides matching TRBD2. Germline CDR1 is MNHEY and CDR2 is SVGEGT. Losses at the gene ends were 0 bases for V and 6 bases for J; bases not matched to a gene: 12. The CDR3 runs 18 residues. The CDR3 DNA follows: TGTGCCAGCAGTTACTCAGCGGTGGCTAGCGGGAGAACTGATACGCAGTATTTT. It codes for CASSYSAVASGRTDTQYF.

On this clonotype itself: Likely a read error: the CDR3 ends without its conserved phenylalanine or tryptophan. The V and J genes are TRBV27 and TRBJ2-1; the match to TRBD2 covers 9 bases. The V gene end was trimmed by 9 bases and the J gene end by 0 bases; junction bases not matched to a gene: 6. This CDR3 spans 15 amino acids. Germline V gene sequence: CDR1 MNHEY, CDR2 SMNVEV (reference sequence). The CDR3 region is CASKMTSGSYNEQFS. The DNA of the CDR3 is TGTGCCAGTAAGATGACTAGCGGCTCCTACAATGAGCAGTTCTCC.

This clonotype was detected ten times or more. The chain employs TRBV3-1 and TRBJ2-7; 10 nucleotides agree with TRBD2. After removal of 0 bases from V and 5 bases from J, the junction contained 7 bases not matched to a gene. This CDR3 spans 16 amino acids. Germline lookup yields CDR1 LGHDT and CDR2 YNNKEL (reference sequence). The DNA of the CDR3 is TGTGCCAGCAGCCAAGATCCTAGCGGGAGTACCCACGAGCAGTACTTC. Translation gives CASSQDPSGSTHEQYF.

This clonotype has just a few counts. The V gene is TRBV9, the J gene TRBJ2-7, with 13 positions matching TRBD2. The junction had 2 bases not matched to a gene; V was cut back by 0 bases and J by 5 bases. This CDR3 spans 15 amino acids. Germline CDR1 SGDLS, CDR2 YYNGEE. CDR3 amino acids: CASSVVGTSGNEQYF. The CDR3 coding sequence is TGTGCCAGCAGCGTAGTAGGGACTAGCGGGAACGAGCAGTACTTC.

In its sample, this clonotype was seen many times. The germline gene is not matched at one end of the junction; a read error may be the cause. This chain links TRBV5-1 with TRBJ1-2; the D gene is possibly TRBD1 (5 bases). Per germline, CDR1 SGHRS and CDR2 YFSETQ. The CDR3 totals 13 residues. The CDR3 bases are TGCGCCAGCAGTTTGGGGTGGGGCCGTGGCTACACCTTC. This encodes CASSLGWGRGYTF. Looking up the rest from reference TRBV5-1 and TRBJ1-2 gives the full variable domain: KAGVTQTPRYLIKTRGQQVTLSCSPISGHRSVSWYQQTPGQGLQFLFEYFSETQRNKGNFPGRFSGRQFSNSRSEMNVSTLELGDSALYLCASSLGWGRGYTFGSGTRLTVV.

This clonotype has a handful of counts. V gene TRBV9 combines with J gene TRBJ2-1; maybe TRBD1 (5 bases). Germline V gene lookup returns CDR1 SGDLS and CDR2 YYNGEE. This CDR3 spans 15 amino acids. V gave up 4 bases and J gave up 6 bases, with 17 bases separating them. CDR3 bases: TGTGCCAGCAGCCCCCCCCCCCAGGGTTTCAATGAGCAGTTCTTC. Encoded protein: CASSPPPQGFNEQFF. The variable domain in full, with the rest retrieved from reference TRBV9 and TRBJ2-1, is DSGVTQTPKHLITATGQRVTLRCSPRSGDLSVYWYQQSLDQGLQFLIQYYNGEERAKGNILERFSAQQFPDLHSELNLSSLELGDSALYFCASSPPPQGFNEQFFGPGTRLTVL.

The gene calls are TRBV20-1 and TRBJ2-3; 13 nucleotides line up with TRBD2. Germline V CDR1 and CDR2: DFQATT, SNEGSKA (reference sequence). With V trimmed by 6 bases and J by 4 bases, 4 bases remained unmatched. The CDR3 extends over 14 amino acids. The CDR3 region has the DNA TGCAGTGCCCCGACTAGCGGGAGGTCAGATACGCAGTATTTT. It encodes CSAPTSGRSDTQYF.

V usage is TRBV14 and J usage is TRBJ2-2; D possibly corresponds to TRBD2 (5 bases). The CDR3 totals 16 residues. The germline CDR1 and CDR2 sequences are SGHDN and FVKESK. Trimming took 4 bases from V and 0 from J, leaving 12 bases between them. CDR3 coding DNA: TGTGCCAGCAGCCCTTTGTTCGGGGCGAACACCGGGGAGCTGTTTTTT. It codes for CASSPLFGANTGELFF.

CDR3 residues: CASSLAGGPPPPQETQYF. The CDR3 bases are TGTGCCAGCAGCTTAGCGGGAGGGCCGCCCCCCCCCCAGGAGACCCAGTACTTC. The chain joins TRBV7-3 to TRBJ2-5; TRBD2 matches at 9 bases. The CDR3 consists of 18 residues. V dropped 2 bases and J dropped 5; count of bases not matched to a gene: 15. The germline CDR1 and CDR2 sequences are SGHTA and FQGTGA.

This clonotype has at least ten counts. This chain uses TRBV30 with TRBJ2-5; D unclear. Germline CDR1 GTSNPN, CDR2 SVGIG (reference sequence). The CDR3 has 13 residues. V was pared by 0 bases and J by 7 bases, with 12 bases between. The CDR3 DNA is TGTGCCTGGAGTGTATCTTGGGAAGGGACCCAGTACTTC. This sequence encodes CAWSVSWEGTQYF.

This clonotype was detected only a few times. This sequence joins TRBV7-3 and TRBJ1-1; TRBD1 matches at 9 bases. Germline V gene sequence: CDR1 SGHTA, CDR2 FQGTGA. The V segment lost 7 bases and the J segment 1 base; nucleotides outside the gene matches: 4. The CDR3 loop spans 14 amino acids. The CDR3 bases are TGTGCCAGCAACTCGGGACAGGGGAACACTGAAGCTTTCTTT. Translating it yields CASNSGQGNTEAFF.

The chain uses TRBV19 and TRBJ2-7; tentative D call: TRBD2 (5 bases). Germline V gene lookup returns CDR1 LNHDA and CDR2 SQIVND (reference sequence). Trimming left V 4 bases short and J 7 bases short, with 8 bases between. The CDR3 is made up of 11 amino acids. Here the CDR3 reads CASSKEREQYF. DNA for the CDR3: TGTGCCAGTAGTAAGGAGCGGGAGCAGTACTTC.

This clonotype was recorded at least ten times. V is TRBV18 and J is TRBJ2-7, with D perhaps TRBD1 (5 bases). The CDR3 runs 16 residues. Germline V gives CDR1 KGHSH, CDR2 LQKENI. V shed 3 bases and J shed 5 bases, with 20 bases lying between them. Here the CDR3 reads CASSPDTRIPSHEQYF. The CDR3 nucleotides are TGTGCCAGCTCACCGGACACCAGGATACCCTCTCACGAGCAGTACTTC.